Listed here is a single T cell receptor (beta chain). The record originates from a study of cytomegalovirus exposure and HLA in healthy donors. The primer mix had 60 Vbeta and 13 Jbeta primers. Using immunoSEQ multiplex PCR, the repertoire was profiled, and TCRdb retains in-frame clones only, with some absent. The sample consists of roughly 62,000 clones, approximately 75% of them appearing once. This CDR3 is 15 amino acids long. The V gene lost 4 bases and the J gene lost 0 bases, with 12 bases spanning the gap. Per the germline V gene, CDR1 is MGHRA and CDR2 is YSYEKL. This chain joins TRBV4-1 and TRBJ1-1, with D possibly being TRBD1 (6 bases). The TCR was taken from a woman aged 30 to 39 in good health and CMV-seronegative. Sequencing was performed on PBMCs. As DNA, the CDR3 is TGCGCCAGCAGCCTAACGACAGGTTTGAACACTGAAGCTTTCTTT. Amino acid sequence: CASSLTTGLNTEAFF.